This TCR beta chain came from a study of immune characterization of retroperitoneal liposarcoma. The germline V gene encodes CDR1 SGHNT and CDR2 YYREEE (reference sequence). V was trimmed by 4 bases and J by 5 bases, leaving 15 bases between them. CDR3 length: 14 residues. TCRdb ran MiXCR on the PCR reads and lists one entry per CDR3 protein. This repertoire shows roughly 11,000 distinct CDR3 sequences, roughly 22% found once; its top ten account for about 8.9%. This clonotype has a handful of counts. Sequenced sample: blood. The chain joins TRBV5-4 to TRBJ2-5; unclear D gene. The clonotype was recovered from a female donor with retroperitoneal liposarcoma. Here the CDR3 DNA reads TGTGCCAGCAGCCCTAACTTGTATGAGGAGACCCAGTACTTC. Amino acid sequence: CASSPNLYEETQYF.